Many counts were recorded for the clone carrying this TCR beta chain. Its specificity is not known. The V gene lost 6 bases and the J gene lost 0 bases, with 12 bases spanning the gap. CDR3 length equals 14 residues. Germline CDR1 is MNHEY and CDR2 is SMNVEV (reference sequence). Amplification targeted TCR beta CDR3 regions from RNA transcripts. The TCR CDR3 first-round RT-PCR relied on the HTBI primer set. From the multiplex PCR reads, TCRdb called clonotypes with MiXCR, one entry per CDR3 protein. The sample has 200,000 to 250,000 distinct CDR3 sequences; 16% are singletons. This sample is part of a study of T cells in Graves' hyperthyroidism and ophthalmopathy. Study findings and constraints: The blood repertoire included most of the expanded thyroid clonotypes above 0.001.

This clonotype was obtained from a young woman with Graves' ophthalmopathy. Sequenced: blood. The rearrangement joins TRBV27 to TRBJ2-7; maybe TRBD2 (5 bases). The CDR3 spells CASSSSGGSYEQYF. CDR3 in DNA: TGTGCCAGCAGCTCGTCCGGAGGCTCCTACGAGCAGTACTTC.